The sequence of this T cell receptor beta chain was determined in a study of blood T cells in healthy people across ages. This clonotype turned up a few times. V was trimmed by 6 bases and J by 3 bases, leaving 15 bases between them. The CDR3 runs to 15 residues. For the second PCR, which ran for roughly 6 to 12 cycles, a sample-barcoded 5' primer and a J-beta primer mix were used. TCRdb independently ran MiXCR on the 5' RACE reads; one entry per CDR3 protein. This table has roughly 1.5 million distinct CDR3 sequences, 40% to 45% appearing once. The V gene is TRBV12-3 or TRBV12-4, the J gene TRBJ2-1; TRBD1 is a possible D gene (6 bases). The sequence was collected from a woman under 30 in good health. Sequencing input: blood. The CDR3 DNA reads as TGTGCCAGCAGCATCAGGGGCAGAGGCTACAATGAGCAGTTCTTC. Translated, it gives CASSIRGRGYNEQFF.